One T cell receptor (beta chain) is described in this entry. The antigen is not known. An amount of RNA that ranged from about 0.45 to 1 ug was reverse transcribed with random hexamers. TCR beta CDR3 was amplified by immunoSEQ covering 54 Vbeta and 13 Jbeta. MiXCR, applied by TCRdb to the immunoSEQ multiplex PCR reads, yields one record per CDR3 protein. The sample comprises about 130,000 distinct CDR3 sequences, more than 80% of which are singletons, and roughly 0.3% rests with the top ten. This record belongs to a study of CD8 T cells in Susac syndrome. High-throughput TCR beta sequencing covered peripheral CD8+ and CD4+ T cells. The CD8+ and CD4+ T cells were negatively isolated, with the TEMRA cells enriched by FACS. Germline CDR1 MGHRA, CDR2 YSYEKL. Between the trimmed V and J ends, which lost 1 base and 1 base, there was a span of 16 bases. CDR3 length equals 17 residues. Study observations and caveats: The authors acknowledged that the study's TCR sequencing and HLA analysis involved relatively few individuals.

The chain has TRBV4-1 and TRBJ2-5, with D tentatively TRBD1 or TRBD2 (5 bases each). The sample taken for sequencing was CD8+ T cells from PBMCs. This receptor was taken from a human donor with multiple sclerosis. CDR3 sequence (DNA): TGCGCCAGCAGCCAAGCGGGTCATGCAGGGAGCCAAGAGACCCAGTACTTC. It specifies CASSQAGHAGSQETQYF.